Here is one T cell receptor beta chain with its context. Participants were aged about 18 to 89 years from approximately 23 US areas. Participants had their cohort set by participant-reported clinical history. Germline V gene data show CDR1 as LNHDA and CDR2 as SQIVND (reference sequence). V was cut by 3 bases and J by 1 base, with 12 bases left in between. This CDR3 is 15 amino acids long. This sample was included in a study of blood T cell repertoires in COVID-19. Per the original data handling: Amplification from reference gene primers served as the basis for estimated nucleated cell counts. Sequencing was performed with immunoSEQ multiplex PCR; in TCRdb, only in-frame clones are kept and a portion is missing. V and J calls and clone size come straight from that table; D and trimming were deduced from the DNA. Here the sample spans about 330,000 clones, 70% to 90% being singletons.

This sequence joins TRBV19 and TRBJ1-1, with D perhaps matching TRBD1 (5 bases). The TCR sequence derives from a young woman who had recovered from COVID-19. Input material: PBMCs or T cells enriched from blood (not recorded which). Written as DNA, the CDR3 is TGTGCCAGTAGTATCACAGACAGCCAGAACACTGAAGCTTTCTTT. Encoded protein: CASSITDSQNTEAFF.